These 10 T cell receptor beta chains came from one sample sequenced in a study of PD-1 blockade in mismatch repair-deficient tumors. Method: immunoSEQ multiplex PCR; TCRdb's copy keeps in-frame clones and lacks some. The sample has some 100,000 clones, 70% to 85% seen once. This specimen consisted of peripheral blood, obtained roughly eight months after starting pembrolizumab. These receptors were obtained from an adult with mismatch repair-deficient cancer.

The chain combines TRBV2 with TRBJ1-5; D perhaps matches TRBD1 (5 bases). The CDR3 covers 14 residues. Germline CDR1 reads SNHLY; CDR2 reads FYNNEI. V was shortened by 6 bases and J by 6 bases, with 15 bases between the two germline ends. CDR3 protein: CASSPRGEAQPQHF. The CDR3 bases are TGTGCCAGCAGCCCCCGGGGGGAAGCTCAGCCCCAGCATTTT. Full variable domain (remainder filled in from reference TRBV2 and TRBJ1-5): EPEVTQTPSHQVTQMGQEVILRCVPISNHLYFYWYRQILGQKVEFLVSFYNNEISEKSEIFDDQFSVERPDGSNFTLKIRSTKLEDSAMYFCASSPRGEAQPQHFGDGTRLSIL.

The V gene is TRBV18, the J gene TRBJ2-5; D is ambiguous. The germline gives CDR1 KGHSH, CDR2 LQKENI. The CDR3 is made up of 16 amino acids. V lost 2 bases to trimming and J lost 1 base, with 14 bases between them. Here the CDR3 reads CASSPDLIRAQETQYF. The CDR3 nucleotides read TGTGCCAGCTCACCAGACCTAATTAGGGCCCAAGAGACCCAGTACTTC.

The chain recombines TRBV27 with TRBJ1-1, with D hard to call. V lost 2 bases and J 4 bases, leaving 8 bases between the germline ends. The germline V gene has CDR1 MNHEY and CDR2 SMNVEV (reference sequence). CDR3 size: 13 residues. CDR3 coding DNA: TGTGCCAGCAGTTTAAGTGTCGGCACTGAAGCTTTCTTT. Translated: CASSLSVGTEAFF.

The V call is TRBV11-2, the J call TRBJ2-2; D is ambiguous. The V end lost 6 bases, the J end lost 2 bases, and 10 bases lay between the germline ends. Germline V gives CDR1 SGHAT, CDR2 FQNNGV. The CDR3 covers 14 residues. This CDR3 reads CASRLTGNTGELFF. CDR3 bases: TGTGCCAGCAGGCTAACTGGCAACACCGGGGAGCTGTTTTTT.

V and J are TRBV28 and TRBJ2-7, with D tentatively TRBD1 or TRBD2 (5 bases each). CDR1 and CDR2 (germline): MDHEN, SYDVKM. V lost 2 bases and J lost 1, with 12 bases in between. This CDR3 is built from 15 residues. Here the CDR3 reads CASSLGTAHSYEQYF. The CDR3 coding sequence is TGTGCCAGCAGTTTAGGGACGGCCCATTCCTACGAGCAGTACTTC.

The V and J genes are TRBV9 and TRBJ2-2; D possibly corresponds to TRBD1 (6 bases). The CDR3 spans 13 residues. V was shortened by 7 bases and J by 4 bases, with 11 bases between the two germline ends. Germline V gives CDR1 SGDLS, CDR2 YYNGEE. CDR3 nucleotide sequence: TGTGCCAGCGGGGGCAGACGCACCGGGGAGCTGTTTTTT. Protein sequence: CASGGRRTGELFF. The variable domain in full, completed from reference TRBV9 and TRBJ2-2, reads DSGVTQTPKHLITATGQRVTLRCSPRSGDLSVYWYQQSLDQGLQFLIQYYNGEERAKGNILERFSAQQFPDLHSELNLSSLELGDSALYFCASGGRRTGELFFGEGSRLTVL.

This chain connects TRBV7-9 to TRBJ2-1; 12 positions match TRBD2. In germline, CDR1 is SEHNR, CDR2 FQNEAQ (reference sequence). Germline trimming cut 5 bases from V and 4 bases from J; bases unmatched to any gene: 6. This CDR3 has 16 residues. CDR3 bases: TGTGCCAGCAGCACAAGAGGACTAGCGGGGTACAATGAGCAGTTCTTC. It is translated as CASSTRGLAGYNEQFF. Combining the CDR3 with reference TRBV7-9 and TRBJ2-1 gives the whole variable domain DTGVSQNPRHKITKRGQNVTFRCDPISEHNRLYWYRQTLGQGPEFLTYFQNEAQLEKSRLLSDRFSAERPKGSFSTLEIQRTEQGDSAMYLCASSTRGLAGYNEQFFGPGTRLTVL.

This clone was seen once. The rearrangement links TRBV6-6 to TRBJ1-5, with D maybe TRBD1 (5 bases). Germline CDR1 MNHNY, CDR2 SVGAGI (reference sequence). This CDR3 comprises 13 residues. Trimming shortened V by 6 bases and J by 4 bases, and 10 bases separated the two germline ends. CDR3 loop: CASRHTGNQPQHF. Written as DNA, the CDR3 is TGTGCCAGCAGGCACACAGGAAATCAGCCCCAGCATTTT.

The chain has TRBV6-6 and TRBJ1-1; D call uncertain. Trimming stripped 6 bases from V and 1 base from J, with 15 bases between. Germline V lookup: CDR1 MNHNY, CDR2 SVGAGI (reference sequence). The CDR3 length is 15 residues. The CDR3 reads CASSPGARSNTEAFF. The CDR3 DNA reads TGTGCCAGCAGCCCGGGAGCTAGATCGAACACTGAAGCTTTCTTT.

This clone showed up just a few times. The chain recombines TRBV2 with TRBJ2-5; D ambiguous. V lost 3 bases and J lost 5, with 16 bases in between. The CDR3 runs to 15 residues. CDR1 is SNHLY, CDR2 FYNNEI, per germline. As DNA, the CDR3 is TGTGCCAGCAGTGAGTGGGCCGCCGGCCGGGAGACCCAGTACTTC. The encoded protein is CASSEWAAGRETQYF. The complete variable domain, with remaining parts taken from reference TRBV2 and TRBJ2-5, reads EPEVTQTPSHQVTQMGQEVILRCVPISNHLYFYWYRQILGQKVEFLVSFYNNEISEKSEIFDDQFSVERPDGSNFTLKIRSTKLEDSAMYFCASSEWAAGRETQYFGPGTRLLVL.